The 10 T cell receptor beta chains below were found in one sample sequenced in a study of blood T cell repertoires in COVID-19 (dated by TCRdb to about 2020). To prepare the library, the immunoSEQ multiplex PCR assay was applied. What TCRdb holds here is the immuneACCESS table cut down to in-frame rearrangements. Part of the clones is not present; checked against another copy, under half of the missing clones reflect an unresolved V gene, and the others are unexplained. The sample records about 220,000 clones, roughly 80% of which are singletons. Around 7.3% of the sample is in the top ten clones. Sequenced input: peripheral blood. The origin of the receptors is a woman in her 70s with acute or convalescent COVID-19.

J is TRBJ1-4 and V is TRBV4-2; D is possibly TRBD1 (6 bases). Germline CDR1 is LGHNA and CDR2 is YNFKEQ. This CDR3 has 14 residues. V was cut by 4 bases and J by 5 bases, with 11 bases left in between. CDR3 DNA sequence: TGTGCCAGCAGCCCTGGACAGTTAAATGAAAAACTGTTTTTT. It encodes CASSPGQLNEKLFF.

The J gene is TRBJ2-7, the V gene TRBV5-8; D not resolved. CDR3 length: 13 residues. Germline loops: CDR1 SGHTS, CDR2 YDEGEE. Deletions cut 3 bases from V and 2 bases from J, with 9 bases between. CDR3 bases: TGTGCCAGCAGCTCTCCGGTGACCTACGAGCAGTACTTC. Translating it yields CASSSPVTYEQYF.

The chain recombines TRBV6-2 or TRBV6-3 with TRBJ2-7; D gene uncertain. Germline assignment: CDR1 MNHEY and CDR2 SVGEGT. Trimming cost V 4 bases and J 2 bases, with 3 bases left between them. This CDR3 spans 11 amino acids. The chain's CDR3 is CASSLTYEQYF. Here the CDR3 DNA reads TGTGCCAGCAGTTTAACCTACGAGCAGTACTTC.

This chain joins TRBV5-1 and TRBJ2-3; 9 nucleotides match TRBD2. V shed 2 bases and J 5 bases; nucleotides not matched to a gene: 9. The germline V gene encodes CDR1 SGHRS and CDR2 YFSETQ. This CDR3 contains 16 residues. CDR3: CASSLYSGGNLDTQYF. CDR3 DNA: TGCGCCAGCAGCTTATATAGCGGGGGAAACTTAGATACGCAGTATTTT.

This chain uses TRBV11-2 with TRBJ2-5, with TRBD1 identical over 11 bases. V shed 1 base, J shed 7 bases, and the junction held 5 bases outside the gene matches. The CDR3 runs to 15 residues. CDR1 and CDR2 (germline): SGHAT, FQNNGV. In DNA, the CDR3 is TGTGCCAGCAGCTTAGCCGGGACAGGGGGTTGGACCCAGTACTTC. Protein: CASSLAGTGGWTQYF.

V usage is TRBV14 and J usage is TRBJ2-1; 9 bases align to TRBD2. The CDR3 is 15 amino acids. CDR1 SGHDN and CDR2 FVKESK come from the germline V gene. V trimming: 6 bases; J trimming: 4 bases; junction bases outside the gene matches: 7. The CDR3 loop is CASRPTSGRYNEQFF. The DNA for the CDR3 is TGTGCCAGCAGACCAACTAGCGGGCGATACAATGAGCAGTTCTTC.

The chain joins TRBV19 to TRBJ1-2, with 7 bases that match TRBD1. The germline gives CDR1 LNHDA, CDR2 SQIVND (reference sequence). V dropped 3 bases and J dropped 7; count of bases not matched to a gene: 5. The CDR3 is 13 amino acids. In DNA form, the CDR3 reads TGTGCCAGTAGTATTGACAGGACAGGTGGCTACACCTTC. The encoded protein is CASSIDRTGGYTF.

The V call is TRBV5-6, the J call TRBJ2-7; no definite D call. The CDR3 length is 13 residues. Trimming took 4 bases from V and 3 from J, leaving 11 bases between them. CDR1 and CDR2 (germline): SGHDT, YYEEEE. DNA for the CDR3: TGTGCCAGCAGCCGAAACCTCGGCTACGAGCAGTACTTC. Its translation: CASSRNLGYEQYF.

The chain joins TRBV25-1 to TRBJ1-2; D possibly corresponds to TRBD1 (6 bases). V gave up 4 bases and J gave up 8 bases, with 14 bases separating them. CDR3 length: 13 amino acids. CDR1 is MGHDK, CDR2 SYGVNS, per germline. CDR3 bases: TGTGCCAGCAGTGCTTCGACAGGTTTAGGCTACACCTTC. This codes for CASSASTGLGYTF.

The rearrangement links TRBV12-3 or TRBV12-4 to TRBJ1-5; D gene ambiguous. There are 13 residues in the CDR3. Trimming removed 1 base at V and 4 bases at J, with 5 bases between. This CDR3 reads CASSLDQNQPQHF. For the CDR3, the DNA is TGTGCCAGCAGTTTAGACCAGAATCAGCCCCAGCATTTT.